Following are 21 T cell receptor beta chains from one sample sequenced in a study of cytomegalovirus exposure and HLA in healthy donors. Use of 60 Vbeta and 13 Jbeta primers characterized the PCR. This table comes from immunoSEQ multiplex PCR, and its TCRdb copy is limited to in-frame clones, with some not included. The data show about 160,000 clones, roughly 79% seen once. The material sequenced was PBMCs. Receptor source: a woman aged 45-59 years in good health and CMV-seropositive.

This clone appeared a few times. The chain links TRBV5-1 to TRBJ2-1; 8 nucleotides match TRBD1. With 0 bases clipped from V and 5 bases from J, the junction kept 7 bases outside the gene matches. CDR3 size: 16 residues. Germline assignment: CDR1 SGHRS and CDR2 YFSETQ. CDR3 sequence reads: CASSLAGWTGHNEQFF. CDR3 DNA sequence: TGCGCCAGCAGCTTGGCCGGCTGGACAGGGCACAATGAGCAGTTCTTC.

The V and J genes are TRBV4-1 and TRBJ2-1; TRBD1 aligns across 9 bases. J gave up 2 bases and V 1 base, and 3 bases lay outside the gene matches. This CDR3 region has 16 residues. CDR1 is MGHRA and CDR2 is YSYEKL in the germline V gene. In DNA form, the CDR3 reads TGCGCCAGCAGCCAAGCCCGGGACAGGGCCTACAATGAGCAGTTCTTC. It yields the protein CASSQARDRAYNEQFF.

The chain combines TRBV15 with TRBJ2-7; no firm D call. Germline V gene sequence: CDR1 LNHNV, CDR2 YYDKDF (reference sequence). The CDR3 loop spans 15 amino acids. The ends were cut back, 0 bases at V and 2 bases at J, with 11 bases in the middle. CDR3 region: CATSRDPGGTYEQYF. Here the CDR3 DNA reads TGTGCCACCAGCAGAGATCCTGGCGGTACCTACGAGCAGTACTTC.

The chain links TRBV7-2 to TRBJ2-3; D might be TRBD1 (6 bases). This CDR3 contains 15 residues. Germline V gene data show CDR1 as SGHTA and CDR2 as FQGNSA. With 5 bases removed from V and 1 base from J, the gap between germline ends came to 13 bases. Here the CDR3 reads CASSNRVRGTDTQYF. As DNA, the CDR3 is TGTGCCAGCAGCAACAGGGTCCGGGGCACAGATACGCAGTATTTT.

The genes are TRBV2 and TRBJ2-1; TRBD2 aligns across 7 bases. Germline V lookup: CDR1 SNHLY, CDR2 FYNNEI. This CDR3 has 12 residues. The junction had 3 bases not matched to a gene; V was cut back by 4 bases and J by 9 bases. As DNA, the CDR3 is TGTGCCAGCAGTGGATCGGGGGGTGAGCAGTTCTTC. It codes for CASSGSGGEQFF.

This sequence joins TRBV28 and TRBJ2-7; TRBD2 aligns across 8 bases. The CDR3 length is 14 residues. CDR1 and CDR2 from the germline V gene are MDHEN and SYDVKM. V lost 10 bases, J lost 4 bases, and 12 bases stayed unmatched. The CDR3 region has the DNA TGTGCCACCTCGCTGGGGACTAGTATGTACGAGCAGTACTTC. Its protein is CATSLGTSMYEQYF.

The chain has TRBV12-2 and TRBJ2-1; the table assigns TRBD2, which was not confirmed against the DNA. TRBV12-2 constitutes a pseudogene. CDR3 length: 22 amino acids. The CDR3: CASRFRENRNTSGRRSYNEQFF. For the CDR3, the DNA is TGTGCAAGTCGCTTCAGAGAAAATCGGAACACTAGCGGGAGACGATCCTACAATGAGCAGTTCTTC.

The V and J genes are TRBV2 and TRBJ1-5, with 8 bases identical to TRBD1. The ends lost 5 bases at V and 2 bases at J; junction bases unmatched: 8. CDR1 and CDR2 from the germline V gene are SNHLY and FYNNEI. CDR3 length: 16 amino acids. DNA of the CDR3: TGTGCCAGCAGTCGACAGGGGAATCCCGGCAATCAGCCCCAGCATTTT. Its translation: CASSRQGNPGNQPQHF.

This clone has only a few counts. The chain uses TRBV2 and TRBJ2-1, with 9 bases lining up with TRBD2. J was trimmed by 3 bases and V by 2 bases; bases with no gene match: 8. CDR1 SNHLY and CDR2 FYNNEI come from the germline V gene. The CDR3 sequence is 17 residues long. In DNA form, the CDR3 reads TGTGCCAGCAGTGAAAGGTGGGCGGGGGGGATCTACAATGAGCAGTTCTTC. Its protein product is CASSERWAGGIYNEQFF.

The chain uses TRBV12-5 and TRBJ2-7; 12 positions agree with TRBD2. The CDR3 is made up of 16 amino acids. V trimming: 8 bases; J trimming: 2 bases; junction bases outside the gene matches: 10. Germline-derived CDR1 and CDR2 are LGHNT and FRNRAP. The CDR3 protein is CASSPAGTSGPYEQYF. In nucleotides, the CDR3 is TGTGCTAGTTCCCCGGCGGGGACTAGCGGGCCCTACGAGCAGTACTTC.

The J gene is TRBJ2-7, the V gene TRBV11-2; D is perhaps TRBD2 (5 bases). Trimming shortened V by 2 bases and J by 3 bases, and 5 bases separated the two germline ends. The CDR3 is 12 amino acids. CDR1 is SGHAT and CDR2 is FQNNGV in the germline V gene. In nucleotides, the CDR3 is TGTGCCAGCAGCTTAACTAGCTACGAGCAGTACTTC. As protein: CASSLTSYEQYF.

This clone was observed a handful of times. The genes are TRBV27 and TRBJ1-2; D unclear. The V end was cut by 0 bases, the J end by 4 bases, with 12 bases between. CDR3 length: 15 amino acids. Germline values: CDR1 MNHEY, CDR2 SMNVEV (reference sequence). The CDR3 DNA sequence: TGTGCCAGCAGTTTATCCCCAAGCCGACTCTATGGCTACACCTTC. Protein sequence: CASSLSPSRLYGYTF.

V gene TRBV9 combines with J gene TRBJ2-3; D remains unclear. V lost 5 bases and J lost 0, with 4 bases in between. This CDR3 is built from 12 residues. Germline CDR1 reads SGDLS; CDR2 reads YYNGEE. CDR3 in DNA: TGTGCCAGCAGTCAAAGCACAGATACGCAGTATTTT. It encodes CASSQSTDTQYF.

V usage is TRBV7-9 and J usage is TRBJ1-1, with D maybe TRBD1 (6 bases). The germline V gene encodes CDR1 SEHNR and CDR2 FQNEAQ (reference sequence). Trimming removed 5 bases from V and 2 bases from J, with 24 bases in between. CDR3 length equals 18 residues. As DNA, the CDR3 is TGTGCCAGCAGCCCCGGGCGCGGGGGGGGGCTTTTAAACACTGAAGCTTTCTTT. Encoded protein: CASSPGRGGGLLNTEAFF.

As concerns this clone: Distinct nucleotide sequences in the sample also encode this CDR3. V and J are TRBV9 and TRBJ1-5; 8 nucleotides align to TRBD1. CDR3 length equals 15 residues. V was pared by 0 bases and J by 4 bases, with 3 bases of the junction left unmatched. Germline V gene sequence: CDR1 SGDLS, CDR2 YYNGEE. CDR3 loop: CASSVGTGNNQPQHF. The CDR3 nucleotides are TGTGCCAGCAGCGTAGGGACAGGGAATAATCAGCCCCAGCATTTT. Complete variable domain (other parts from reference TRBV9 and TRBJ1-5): DSGVTQTPKHLITATGQRVTLRCSPRSGDLSVYWYQQSLDQGLQFLIQYYNGEERAKGNILERFSAQQFPDLHSELNLSSLELGDSALYFCASSVGTGNNQPQHFGDGTRLSIL.

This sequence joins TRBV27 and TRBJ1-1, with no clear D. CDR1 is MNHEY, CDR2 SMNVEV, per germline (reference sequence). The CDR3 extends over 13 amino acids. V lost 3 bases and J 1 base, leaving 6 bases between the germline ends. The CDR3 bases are TGTGCCAGCAGTTTCCCGGGGAACACTGAAGCTTTCTTT. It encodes CASSFPGNTEAFF.

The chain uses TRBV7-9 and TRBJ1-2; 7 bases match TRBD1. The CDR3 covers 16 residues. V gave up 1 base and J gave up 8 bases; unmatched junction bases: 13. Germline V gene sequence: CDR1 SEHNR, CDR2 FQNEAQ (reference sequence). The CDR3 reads CASSLVGREGAAGYTF. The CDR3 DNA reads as TGTGCCAGCAGCTTAGTCGGACGGGAGGGGGCGGCCGGCTACACCTTC.

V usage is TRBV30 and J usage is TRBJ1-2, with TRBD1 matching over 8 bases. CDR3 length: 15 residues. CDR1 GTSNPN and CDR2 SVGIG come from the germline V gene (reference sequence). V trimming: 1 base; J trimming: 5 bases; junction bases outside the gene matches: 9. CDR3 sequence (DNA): TGTGCCTGGAGTGCAAACCAGGGGGCTCTATATGGCTACACCTTC. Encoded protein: CAWSANQGALYGYTF. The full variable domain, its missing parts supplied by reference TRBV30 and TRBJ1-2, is SQTIHQWPATLVQPVGSPLSLECTVEGTSNPNLYWYRQAAGRGLQLLFYSVGIGQISSEVPQNLSASRPQDRQFILSSKKLLLSDSGFYLCAWSANQGALYGYTFGSGTRLTVV.

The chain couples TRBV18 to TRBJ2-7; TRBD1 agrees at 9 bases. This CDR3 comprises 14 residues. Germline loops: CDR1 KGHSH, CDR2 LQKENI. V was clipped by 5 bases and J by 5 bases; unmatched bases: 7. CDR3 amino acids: CASSTGTGSNEQYF. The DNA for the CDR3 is TGTGCCAGCTCAACCGGGACAGGGTCCAACGAGCAGTACTTC.

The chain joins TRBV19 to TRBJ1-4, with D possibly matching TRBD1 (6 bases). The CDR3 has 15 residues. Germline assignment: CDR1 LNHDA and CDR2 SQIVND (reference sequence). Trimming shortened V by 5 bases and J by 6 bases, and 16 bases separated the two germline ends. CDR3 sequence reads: CASSHRRGGDEKLFF. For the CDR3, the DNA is TGTGCCAGTAGTCATCGTCGGGGGGGCGATGAAAAACTGTTTTTT.

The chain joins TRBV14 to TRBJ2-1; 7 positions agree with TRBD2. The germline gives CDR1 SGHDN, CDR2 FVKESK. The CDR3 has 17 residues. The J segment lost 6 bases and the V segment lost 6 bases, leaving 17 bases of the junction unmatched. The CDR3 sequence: CASSSGGTTENFNEQFF. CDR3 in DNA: TGTGCCAGCAGTTCCGGCGGGACTACCGAAAATTTCAATGAGCAGTTCTTC.